This is a list of T cell receptor beta chains from one sample in a study of CD8 T cells in ankylosing spondylitis. TCRdb re-analysed the 5' RACE reads in MiXCR, keeping a single row per CDR3 protein. This table has roughly 230,000 distinct CDR3 sequences, 8% to 10% appearing once. Specimen: blood, either unsorted or a sorted T cell fraction (not recorded which). These TCRs come from a female donor with ankylosing spondylitis or in good health (not recorded which). CDR3s include the opening cysteine and the closing phenylalanine or tryptophan. Clone size is not always given. Where it is, it says once, few, many or a class for expanded clones.

cdr3_length clone_size j_call v_call cdr3_aa
12 many TRBJ1-2 TRBV29-1 CSVEDMGDDYTF
15 many TRBJ2-3 TRBV9 CASSPGGSFRDTQYF
15 many TRBJ2-3 TRBV11-2 CASSTLTGVTDTQYF
14 few TRBJ2-3 TRBV7-8 CASSWGPQTDTQYF
17 many TRBJ2-3 TRBV3-1 CASSPFLGALGTDTQYF
14 many TRBJ2-1 TRBV4-3 CASSRRRAGNEQFF
14 many TRBJ2-7 TRBV7-6 CASSLASGTYEQYF
13 many TRBJ2-2 TRBV29-1 CSVRTLTTGELFF
15 many TRBJ2-3 TRBV3-1 CASSQRAGRTDTQYF
14 many TRBJ2-3 TRBV29-1 CSVGFGQGRDTQYF
17 few TRBJ2-7 TRBV13 CASSLSPFRDLGTVQYF
15 . TRBJ2-3 TRBV7-2 CASSLAGPGSDTQYF
14 . TRBJ2-7 TRBV28 CASSSGDRLNEQYF
16 many TRBJ2-1 TRBV5-5 CASSSMGGGKQGEQFF
16 many TRBJ2-2 TRBV12-3/TRBV12-4 CASSSPGHRNTGELFF
14 many TRBJ2-1 TRBV10-3 CAIRKQGSYNEQFF
15 . TRBJ2-4 TRBV20-1 CSALSGGLAKNIQYF
13 few TRBJ1-5 TRBV29-1 CSVAEGYDQPQHF
13 . TRBJ2-2 TRBV23-1 CASSRGQAGELFF
13 . TRBJ2-7 TRBV12-3/TRBV12-4 CASRISGAYEQYF
15 many TRBJ2-7 TRBV7-2 CASSTTGTSLYEQYF
15 . TRBJ2-5 TRBV9 CASSVRPTNPETQYF
21 . TRBJ2-5 TRBV7-5 CISVPEAETSGREGNQETQYF
14 many TRBJ2-1 TRBV20-1 CSALGPTSEVEQFF
16 . TRBJ2-6 TRBV7-9 CASSPHRLSGANVLTF
14 many TRBJ2-5 TRBV5-1 CASSHPGQEETQYF
16 many TRBJ2-1 TRBV7-2 CASSLQAGTRYNEQFF
18 few TRBJ2-3 TRBV6-2/TRBV6-3 CASSYSTGLAGVADTQYF
16 many TRBJ1-3 TRBV30 CAWSPPGGLGVSTIYF
15 many TRBJ2-1 TRBV29-1 CSVASSGSYYNEQFF
15 few TRBJ1-1 TRBV28 CASSFQKSSGTEAFF
14 . TRBJ2-7 TRBV9 CASSLTGTGGEQYF
15 many TRBJ2-3 TRBV12-3/TRBV12-4 CASSLTGGPTDTQYF
14 few TRBJ1-1 TRBV14 CASSQHRGGTEAFF
14 many TRBJ2-2 TRBV6-5 CASSLAELTGELFF
13 few TRBJ2-5 TRBV14 CASSQRRQETQYF
15 many TRBJ2-5 TRBV14 CASSQGDFQQETQYF
15 few TRBJ2-1 TRBV20-1 CSAHPIAGGDNEQFF
15 many TRBJ2-1 TRBV15 CATSSDPGGYNEQFF
15 few TRBJ2-5 TRBV10-3 CAISESKAGQETQYF
12 many TRBJ2-4 TRBV6-2/TRBV6-3 CASRGLGNIQYF
15 . TRBJ1-2 TRBV3-1 CATTQKGSSNYGYTF
13 many TRBJ1-1 TRBV6-6 CASRGYRDTEAFF
14 many TRBJ2-5 TRBV28 CASSLFDRVETQYF
12 many TRBJ2-7 TRBV28 CASTEAGYEQYF
14 many TRBJ2-3 TRBV9 CASSVETGRDTQYF
13 many TRBJ1-1 TRBV7-2 CASSLRQNTEAFF
14 many TRBJ2-3 TRBV7-2 CASSFRSGTDTQYF
14 many TRBJ2-3 TRBV29-1 CSGRQGGQSDTQYF
15 many TRBJ2-7 TRBV5-6 CASSSTRTGNYEQYF
13 many TRBJ1-1 TRBV2 CASSEEGQTEAFF
16 many TRBJ2-7 TRBV7-2 CASSLARGLYPYEQYF
15 many TRBJ1-1 TRBV20-1 CSARNPGQPNTEAFF
13 many TRBJ1-1 TRBV15 CATSTGPYTEAFF
13 many TRBJ2-1 TRBV6-2/TRBV6-3 CASRWGTYNEQFF
15 many TRBJ2-3 TRBV20-1 CSASESSGSGDTQYF
12 many TRBJ1-4 TRBV10-3 CAISDNREKLFF
14 many TRBJ1-2 TRBV7-2 CASSPGPAGRGYTF
11 . TRBJ1-2 TRBV29-1 CSAERGSGYTF
12 many TRBJ1-2 TRBV6-2/TRBV6-3 CASNQDLYGYTF